This T cell receptor (beta chain) was found in a study of T cells in Graves' hyperthyroidism and ophthalmopathy. The CDR3 regions of TCR beta were amplified from RNA transcripts. With the HTBI primer set, the TCR CDR3 went through a first round of RT-PCR. MiXCR, applied by TCRdb to the multiplex PCR reads, yields one record per CDR3 protein. The sample lists 500,000 to 550,000 distinct CDR3 sequences; 15% to 20% were seen once. With 3 bases removed from V and 4 bases from J, the gap between germline ends came to 11 bases. CDR1 is KGHDR and CDR2 is SFDVKD in the germline V gene. The CDR3 length is 14 residues. This clonotype was seen repeatedly, ten times or more.

This sequence joins TRBV24-1 and TRBJ1-2, with D perhaps TRBD1 (6 bases). Specimen: blood. This TCR came from a middle-aged man with Graves' ophthalmopathy. CDR3 sequence (DNA): TGTGCCACCAGTGATCCGACAGGAATCTATGGCTACACCTTC. Translating gives CATSDPTGIYGYTF.